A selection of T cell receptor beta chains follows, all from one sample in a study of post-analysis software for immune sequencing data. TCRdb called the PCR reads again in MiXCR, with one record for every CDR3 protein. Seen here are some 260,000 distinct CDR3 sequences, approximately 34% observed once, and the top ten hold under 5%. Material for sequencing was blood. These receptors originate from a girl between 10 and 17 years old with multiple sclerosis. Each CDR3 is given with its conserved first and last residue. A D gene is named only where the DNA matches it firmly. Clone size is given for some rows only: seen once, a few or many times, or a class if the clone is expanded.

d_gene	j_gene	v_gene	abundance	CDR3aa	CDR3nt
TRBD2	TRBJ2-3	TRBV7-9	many	CASSWTSGVSTDTQYF	TGTGCCAGCAGCTGGACTAGCGGAGTGAGCACAGATACGCAGTATTTT
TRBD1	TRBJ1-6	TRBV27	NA	CASSPSRDRAGNSPLHF	TGTGCCAGCAGTCCATCACGGGACAGGGCGGGGAATTCACCCCTCCACTTT
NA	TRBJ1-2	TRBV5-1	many	CASRSDTKTAYGYTF	TGCGCCAGCCGATCCGATACAAAGACAGCATATGGCTACACCTTC
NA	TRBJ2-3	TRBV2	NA	CASSVAPDTQYF	TGTGCCAGCAGTGTAGCCCCAGATACGCAGTATTTT
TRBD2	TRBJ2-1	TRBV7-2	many	CASSLEASGHSSYNEQFF	TGTGCCAGCAGCTTAGAGGCTAGCGGGCATAGCTCCTACAATGAGCAGTTCTTC
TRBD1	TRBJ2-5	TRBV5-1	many	CASRKTGTGSGRAQYF	TGCGCCAGCAGAAAAACCGGGACAGGGTCGGGGAGGGCCCAGTACTTC
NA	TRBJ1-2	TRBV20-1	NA	CSAQTGNDYGYTF	TGCAGTGCGCAAACAGGGAATGACTATGGCTACACCTTC
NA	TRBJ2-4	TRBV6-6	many	CASIKLGVANIQYF	TGTGCCAGCATAAAGCTGGGGGTTGCGAACATTCAGTACTTC
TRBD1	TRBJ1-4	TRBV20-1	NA	CSAPPGTGGEKLFF	TGCAGTGCTCCTCCGGGGACAGGGGGCGAAAAACTGTTTTTT
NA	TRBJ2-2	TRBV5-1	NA	CASSLYLRAAGELFF	TGCGCCAGCAGCTTGTATCTCAGGGCGGCCGGGGAGCTGTTTTTT
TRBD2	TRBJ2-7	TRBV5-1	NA	CASSLAASGMYEQYF	TGCGCCAGCAGCTTGGCGGCTAGCGGGATGTACGAGCAGTACTTC